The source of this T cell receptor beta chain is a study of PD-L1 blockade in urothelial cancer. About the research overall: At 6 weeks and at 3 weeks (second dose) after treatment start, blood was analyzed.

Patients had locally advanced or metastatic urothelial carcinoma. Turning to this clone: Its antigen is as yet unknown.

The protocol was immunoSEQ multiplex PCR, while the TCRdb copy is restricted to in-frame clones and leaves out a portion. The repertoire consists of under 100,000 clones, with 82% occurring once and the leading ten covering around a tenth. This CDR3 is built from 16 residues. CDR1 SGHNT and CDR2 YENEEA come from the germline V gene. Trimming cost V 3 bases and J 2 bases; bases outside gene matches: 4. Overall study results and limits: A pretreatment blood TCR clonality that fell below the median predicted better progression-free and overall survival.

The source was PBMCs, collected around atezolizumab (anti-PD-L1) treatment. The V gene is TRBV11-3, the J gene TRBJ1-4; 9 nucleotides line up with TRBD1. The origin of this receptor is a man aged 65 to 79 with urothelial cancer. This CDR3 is CASSLGTGSTNEKLFF. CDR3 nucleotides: TGTGCCAGCAGCTTGGGGACAGGGAGTACTAATGAAAAACTGTTTTTT.